The 32 T cell receptor beta chains listed next were all sequenced from one sample in a study of T cell responses to AZD1222 COVID-19 vaccine. TCRdb's copy holds only in-frame clones and misses some; the assay was immunoSEQ multiplex PCR. The sample comprises 140,000 to 150,000 clones, roughly 93% of which are singletons, and 1.9% rests with the top ten. Sequenced here: peripheral blood, sampled 28 days after the second AZD1222 dose. The receptors come from an adult who received the AZD1222 COVID-19 vaccine.

This chain uses TRBV7-8 with TRBJ1-4, with D possibly matching TRBD1 (6 bases). The CDR3 totals 16 residues. CDR1 and CDR2 from the germline V gene are SGHVS and FQNEAQ. Trimming took off 2 bases at V and 9 bases at J, with 19 bases between the two ends. In DNA form, the CDR3 reads TGTGCCAGCAGCTTAATGTCGACAGGAGGGTTGCAAAAACTGTTTTTT. It specifies CASSLMSTGGLQKLFF.

The J gene is TRBJ2-1, the V gene TRBV5-4; 11 positions match TRBD2. J lost 5 bases, V lost 4 bases, and 2 bases had no gene match. The CDR3 runs 14 residues. Germline CDR1 and CDR2: SGHNT and YYREEE (reference sequence). CDR3 in amino acids: CASSAGLADNEQFF. The CDR3 DNA reads as TGTGCCAGCAGCGCGGGACTAGCGGACAATGAGCAGTTCTTC. Using reference TRBV5-4 and TRBJ2-1 for the parts outside the CDR3, the full variable domain is ETGVTQSPTHLIKTRGQQVTLRCSSQSGHNTVSWYQQALGQGPQFIFQYYREEENGRGNFPPRFSGLQFPNYSSELNVNALELDDSALYLCASSAGLADNEQFFGPGTRLTVL.

The chain combines TRBV27 with TRBJ2-1, with D perhaps TRBD1 (6 bases). V was shortened by 3 bases and J by 4 bases, with 13 bases between the two germline ends. There are 15 residues in the CDR3. Per the germline V gene, CDR1 is MNHEY and CDR2 is SMNVEV (reference sequence). CDR3 loop: CASSFQGWGYNEQFF. The DNA of the CDR3 is TGTGCCAGCAGTTTCCAGGGGTGGGGATACAATGAGCAGTTCTTC.

This clone showed up just a few times. This rearrangement joins TRBV6-4 to TRBJ2-2; D remains ambiguous. V lost 0 bases and J 8 bases, leaving 7 bases between the germline ends. Germline V gives CDR1 MRHNA, CDR2 SNTAGT. This CDR3 is built from 13 residues. CDR3 sequence reads: CASSDSPEGELFF. Written as DNA, the CDR3 is TGTGCCAGCAGTGACTCACCGGAGGGGGAGCTGTTTTTT.

CDR3 in DNA: TGTGCCAGCAGCTGGGAAGGACAGGGGGCTGGGGAGACCCAGTACTTC. Translated, it gives CASSWEGQGAGETQYF. V and J are TRBV5-4 and TRBJ2-5; 11 bases line up with TRBD1. Looked up from germline, CDR1 is SGHNT and CDR2 is YYREEE (reference sequence). This CDR3 comprises 16 residues. V trimming: 3 bases; J trimming: 5 bases; junction bases outside the gene matches: 9.

The chain uses TRBV7-3 and TRBJ2-1; 12 positions agree with TRBD2. CDR1 SGHTA and CDR2 FQGTGA come from the germline V gene. The V gene end was trimmed by 2 bases and the J gene end by 9 bases; junction bases not matched to a gene: 2. The CDR3 spans 14 residues. The CDR3 protein is CASSLRLAGAEQFF. The CDR3 DNA follows: TGTGCCAGCAGCTTACGACTAGCGGGAGCTGAGCAGTTCTTC.

The chain combines TRBV5-1 with TRBJ2-3; D not certain. V lost 0 bases to trimming and J lost 4 bases, with 6 bases between them. Germline CDR1 is SGHRS and CDR2 is YFSETQ. The CDR3 covers 13 residues. This CDR3 reads CASSLVGPDTQYF. Here the CDR3 DNA reads TGCGCCAGCAGCTTGGTTGGCCCAGATACGCAGTATTTT.

The genes are TRBV7-6 and TRBJ2-3; D remains ambiguous. The ends were cut back, 3 bases at V and 8 bases at J, with 9 bases in the middle. The CDR3 runs 12 residues. Germline-derived CDR1 and CDR2 are SGHVS and FNYEAQ. Written as DNA, the CDR3 is TGTGCCAGCAGCTTTAGGTGGGGTACGCAGTATTTT. It encodes CASSFRWGTQYF. The full variable domain, in which reference TRBV7-6 and TRBJ2-3 provide the parts outside the CDR3, is GAGVSQSPRYKVTKRGQDVALRCDPISGHVSLYWYRQALGQGPEFLTYFNYEAQQDKSGLPNDRFSAERPEGSISTLTIQRTEQRDSAMYRCASSFRWGTQYFGPGTRLTVL.

CDR3 DNA: TGTGCCAGCAGTGTAGCGGGAGGGAGCTACAATGAGCAGTTCTTC. As protein: CASSVAGGSYNEQFF. This sequence joins TRBV6-1 and TRBJ2-1; 11 nucleotides agree with TRBD2. Germline CDR1 reads MNHNS; CDR2 reads SASEGT. The CDR3 loop spans 15 amino acids. Trimming cost V 4 bases and J 3 bases; bases outside gene matches: 2.

The chain carries TRBV27 and TRBJ2-2; D unclear. The CDR3 is 15 amino acids. CDR1 and CDR2 (germline): MNHEY, SMNVEV (reference sequence). V lost 6 bases to trimming and J lost 6 bases, with 17 bases between them. CDR3 DNA: TGTGCCAGCAGCCGGCGGCTCGCACCCCCCGGGGAGCTGTTTTTT. Translated, it gives CASSRRLAPPGELFF.

The V and J genes are TRBV6-6 and TRBJ2-7; D is unresolved. The CDR3 is 11 amino acids. Germline V gene data show CDR1 as MNHNY and CDR2 as SVGAGI (reference sequence). Trimming pared 6 bases from V and 9 bases from J, leaving 12 bases between. The CDR3 loop is CASRASERQYF. The CDR3 region has the DNA TGTGCCAGCAGGGCCTCTGAGAGGCAGTACTTC.

This rearrangement joins TRBV19 to TRBJ1-3, with a possible D match to TRBD1 (6 bases). This CDR3 is built from 14 residues. Germline V gene sequence: CDR1 LNHDA, CDR2 SQIVND (reference sequence). V shed 5 bases and J shed 4 bases, with 12 bases lying between them. The CDR3 spells CASSAGTSGNTIYF. Here the CDR3 DNA reads TGTGCCAGTAGTGCCGGGACATCAGGAAACACCATATATTTT. Full variable domain (remainder filled in from reference TRBV19 and TRBJ1-3): DGGITQSPKYLFRKEGQNVTLSCEQNLNHDAMYWYRQDPGQGLRLIYYSQIVNDFQKGDIAEGYSVSREKKESFPLTVTSAQKNPTAFYLCASSAGTSGNTIYFGEGSWLTVV.

V usage is TRBV9 and J usage is TRBJ2-5, with D tentatively TRBD1 or TRBD2 (5 bases each). Germline CDR1 and CDR2: SGDLS and YYNGEE. The CDR3 loop spans 14 amino acids. Trimming cost V 3 bases and J 2 bases, with 11 bases left between them. CDR3 residues: CASSARGGQETQYF. The CDR3 DNA is TGTGCCAGCAGCGCCCGTGGGGGTCAAGAGACCCAGTACTTC.

This chain connects TRBV5-4 to TRBJ1-1; 7 nucleotides agree with TRBD1. The trim removed 4 bases at V and 1 base at J, leaving 4 bases unmatched. The germline V gene has CDR1 SGHNT and CDR2 YYREEE (reference sequence). This CDR3 has 14 residues. The CDR3, as DNA: TGTGCCAGCAGCCAACAGGGGAGGAACACTGAAGCTTTCTTT. This translates into CASSQQGRNTEAFF.

The chain uses TRBV19 and TRBJ1-2; perhaps TRBD1 as D (5 bases). CDR1 and CDR2 from the germline V gene are LNHDA and SQIVND (reference sequence). The ends were cut back, 6 bases at V and 3 bases at J, with 11 bases in the middle. The CDR3 runs 13 residues. CDR3 region: CASRIRGDYGYTF. Here the CDR3 DNA reads TGTGCCAGTAGGATTCGGGGGGACTATGGCTACACCTTC.

The J gene is TRBJ1-4, the V gene TRBV28; perhaps TRBD1 as D (5 bases). CDR1 MDHEN and CDR2 SYDVKM come from the germline V gene. The V gene lost 7 bases and the J gene lost 7 bases, with 19 bases spanning the gap. The CDR3 has 15 residues. The CDR3 sequence is CASNNPAGGGEKLFF. CDR3 bases: TGTGCCAGCAACAACCCGGCTGGGGGAGGTGAAAAACTGTTTTTT.

This clone appeared once. The gene calls are TRBV16 and TRBJ1-1; tentative D call: TRBD1 (6 bases). Germline CDR1 KGHSY, CDR2 FQNENV. V was trimmed by 6 bases and J by 1 base, leaving 12 bases between them. This CDR3 comprises 14 residues. The CDR3 DNA reads as TGTGCCAGCAGAGCAGGGGCACAGAACACTGAAGCTTTCTTT. Its translation is CASRAGAQNTEAFF.

This clone occurred once. The CDR3 spells CASTTGQTLNQPQHF. CDR3 coding DNA: TGTGCCAGCACCACGGGACAGACTCTCAATCAGCCCCAGCATTTT. This chain joins TRBV6-6 and TRBJ1-5; TRBD1 aligns across 7 bases. The V gene's germline CDR1 is MNHNY and CDR2 SVGAGI (reference sequence). After removal of 7 bases from V and 3 bases from J, the junction contained 9 bases not matched to a gene. The CDR3 is made up of 15 amino acids.

The chain couples TRBV4-2 to TRBJ2-1; no reliable D call. Germline V gene lookup returns CDR1 LGHNA and CDR2 YNFKEQ. The CDR3 extends over 14 amino acids. Trimming pared 0 bases from V and 5 bases from J, leaving 8 bases between. The CDR3 sequence: CASSQEGKNNEQFF. CDR3 bases: TGTGCCAGCAGCCAAGAGGGGAAAAACAATGAGCAGTTCTTC.

The CDR3: CASSARGNTEAFF. CDR3 sequence (DNA): TGTGCCAGCAGCGCTCGGGGGAACACTGAAGCTTTCTTT. This chain connects TRBV6-5 to TRBJ1-1; D gene ambiguous. In germline, CDR1 is MNHEY, CDR2 SVGAGI. The CDR3 length is 13 residues. V lost 6 bases to trimming and J lost 1 base, with 9 bases between them.

J is TRBJ1-3 and V is TRBV25-1; no definite D call. V dropped 6 bases and J dropped 3 bases, with 6 bases sitting between them. CDR1 and CDR2 (germline): MGHDK, SYGVNS. The length of the CDR3 is 12 residues. The CDR3 nucleotides read TGTGCCAGCAGATCGAGTGGAAACACCATATATTTT. Its protein is CASRSSGNTIYF.

V and J are TRBV6-6 and TRBJ2-7; D remains ambiguous. Looked up from germline, CDR1 is MNHNY and CDR2 is SVGAGI (reference sequence). The length of the CDR3 is 10 residues. Between the trimmed V and J ends, which lost 6 bases and 3 bases, there was a span of 3 bases. The DNA for the CDR3 is TGTGCCAGCAGGGACTACGAGCAGTACTTC. Translated: CASRDYEQYF.

This chain links TRBV7-3 with TRBJ2-3; D unresolved. Germline V lookup: CDR1 SGHTA, CDR2 FQGTGA. The CDR3 has 15 amino acids. Trimming cost V 1 base and J 2 bases, with 10 bases left between them. The CDR3 protein is CASSLMGGPTDTQYF. DNA of the CDR3: TGTGCCAGCAGCTTAATGGGCGGCCCCACAGATACGCAGTATTTT.

The chain carries TRBV5-1 and TRBJ1-2, with D maybe TRBD1 (5 bases). The CDR3 runs 15 residues. Trimming took off 3 bases at V and 7 bases at J, with 19 bases between the two ends. The V gene's germline CDR1 is SGHRS and CDR2 YFSETQ. The CDR3, as DNA: TGCGCCAGCAGCTGGGCAGGGTCTGGAGAAAGTGGCTACACCTTC. Its translation is CASSWAGSGESGYTF.

The chain couples TRBV6-5 to TRBJ2-7, with 8 bases lining up with TRBD1. Germline V CDR1 and CDR2: MNHEY, SVGAGI. The CDR3 is 13 residues long. After removal of 6 bases from V and 5 bases from J, the junction contained 6 bases not matched to a gene. CDR3 protein: CASRRTGFDEQYF. The CDR3 region has the DNA TGTGCCAGCAGGAGGACAGGGTTCGACGAGCAGTACTTC.

J is TRBJ2-7 and V is TRBV7-9; D gene uncertain. Per germline, CDR1 SEHNR and CDR2 FQNEAQ (reference sequence). The CDR3 spans 18 residues. With 1 base removed from V and 0 bases from J, the gap between germline ends came to 19 bases. CDR3 residues: CASSLGQKSVTSSYEQYF. The CDR3 DNA reads TGTGCCAGCAGCTTAGGGCAGAAGTCGGTAACAAGCTCCTACGAGCAGTACTTC. Using reference TRBV7-9 and TRBJ2-7 for the parts outside the CDR3, the full variable domain is DTGVSQNPRHKITKRGQNVTFRCDPISEHNRLYWYRQTLGQGPEFLTYFQNEAQLEKSRLLSDRFSAERPKGSFSTLEIQRTEQGDSAMYLCASSLGQKSVTSSYEQYFGPGTRLTVT.

This clone has a handful of counts. V and J are TRBV7-9 and TRBJ2-5; 8 bases align to TRBD2. Germline V CDR1 and CDR2: SEHNR, FQNEAQ (reference sequence). Trimming took 6 bases from V and 2 from J; bases not matched to a gene: 5. CDR3 length: 14 residues. CDR3 region: CASSAGTSQETQYF. CDR3 coding DNA: TGTGCCAGCAGTGCCGGGACTAGTCAAGAGACCCAGTACTTC. The complete variable domain, with remaining parts taken from reference TRBV7-9 and TRBJ2-5, reads DTGVSQNPRHKITKRGQNVTFRCDPISEHNRLYWYRQTLGQGPEFLTYFQNEAQLEKSRLLSDRFSAERPKGSFSTLEIQRTEQGDSAMYLCASSAGTSQETQYFGPGTRLLVL.

This clone was seen a single time. The CDR3, as DNA: TGCGCCAGCAGCTTGGAGGCTAACCAGAACTATGGCTACACCTTC. As protein: CASSLEANQNYGYTF. The chain uses TRBV5-1 and TRBJ1-2; D not certain. Between the trimmed V and J ends, which lost 0 bases and 2 bases, there was a span of 11 bases. Looked up from germline, CDR1 is SGHRS and CDR2 is YFSETQ. The CDR3 loop spans 15 amino acids.

The gene calls are TRBV5-1 and TRBJ1-1; D possibly corresponds to TRBD1 (5 bases). Germline loops: CDR1 SGHRS, CDR2 YFSETQ. CDR3 length: 14 residues. V lost 4 bases to trimming and J lost 6 bases, with 16 bases between them. The CDR3 loop reads CASSLDNQGAEAFF. The CDR3 DNA follows: TGCGCCAGCAGCCTAGATAATCAGGGTGCTGAAGCTTTCTTT.

The chain couples TRBV5-1 to TRBJ2-1; D may be TRBD2 (6 bases). CDR1 and CDR2 (germline): SGHRS, YFSETQ. CDR3 length: 16 residues. V dropped 4 bases and J dropped 4 bases, with 18 bases sitting between them. DNA of the CDR3: TGCGCCAGCAGCGGAACAGGTTTGGGGGGTTACAATGAGCAGTTCTTC. Its protein is CASSGTGLGGYNEQFF.

This rearrangement joins TRBV5-1 to TRBJ1-1; D is uncertain. Germline loops: CDR1 SGHRS, CDR2 YFSETQ. The CDR3 has 13 residues. Trimming took 4 bases from V and 3 from J, leaving 10 bases between them. The CDR3 DNA sequence: TGCGCCAGCAGCACCTGGGAGGACACTGAAGCTTTCTTT. This sequence encodes CASSTWEDTEAFF.

This clone showed up just once. The rearrangement joins TRBV9 to TRBJ2-1; a possible D gene is TRBD2 (5 bases). Trimming removed 3 bases at V and 10 bases at J, with 17 bases between. The length of the CDR3 is 14 residues. CDR1 and CDR2 (germline): SGDLS, YYNGEE. CDR3 protein: CASSADLGSGEQFF. In DNA form, the CDR3 reads TGTGCCAGCAGCGCCGATCTGGGATCGGGAGAGCAGTTCTTC.